These 26 T cell receptor beta chains were all obtained from the same sample, sequenced in a study of blood T cell repertoires in COVID-19. Sequencing used immunoSEQ multiplex PCR; TCRdb keeps in-frame clones, though not all of them. The sample includes about 190,000 clones, more than 75% of them seen just once. Sequenced input: peripheral blood. These receptors originate from a human donor in a cohort sampled during active COVID-19.

The V call is TRBV5-1, the J call TRBJ2-7; D might be TRBD1 (6 bases). V lost 3 bases, J lost 2 bases, and 12 bases lay in between. This CDR3 is built from 14 residues. Germline CDR1 and CDR2: SGHRS and YFSETQ. This CDR3 reads CASSSWDKTYEQYF. CDR3 nucleotides: TGCGCCAGCAGCTCTTGGGACAAAACCTACGAGCAGTACTTC.

In DNA, the CDR3 is TGTGCCATCAGTGAGGCCCAACAGGGTCAAGGGGGGACCCAGTACTTC. Protein: CAISEAQQGQGGTQYF. The chain couples TRBV10-3 to TRBJ2-5, with D possibly TRBD1 on 6 matching bases. CDR3 size: 16 residues. The ends were cut back, 2 bases at V and 7 bases at J, with 20 bases in the middle. Germline assignment: CDR1 ENHRY and CDR2 SYGVKD.

V usage is TRBV11-2 and J usage is TRBJ2-5, with 8 bases matching TRBD1. Germline V gene sequence: CDR1 SGHAT, CDR2 FQNNGV. After removal of 5 bases from V and 5 bases from J, the junction contained 10 bases not matched to a gene. This CDR3 region has 15 residues. Written as DNA, the CDR3 is TGTGCCAGCAGCACAATGACAGGGGCGAGGGAGACCCAGTACTTC. It specifies CASSTMTGARETQYF.

The chain recombines TRBV7-9 with TRBJ2-1; 9 nucleotides align to TRBD2. This CDR3 contains 17 residues. Losses at the gene ends were 0 bases for V and 0 bases for J; bases not matched to a gene: 3. CDR1 and CDR2 from the germline V gene are SEHNR and FQNEAQ (reference sequence). The CDR3 region has the DNA TGTGCCAGCAGCTTAGCGGGCGGGAGGGCCTCCTACAATGAGCAGTTCTTC. As protein: CASSLAGGRASYNEQFF.

The sample holds one count of this clone. This rearrangement joins TRBV11-3 to TRBJ2-1; perhaps TRBD1 as D (5 bases). The length of the CDR3 is 15 residues. V lost 1 base and J 1 base, leaving 8 bases between the germline ends. CDR1 and CDR2 (germline): SGHNT, YENEEA. The CDR3 nucleotides are TGTGCCAGCAGCTTAGGGGCAGGGTCCTACAATGAGCAGTTCTTC. It yields the protein CASSLGAGSYNEQFF.

The chain uses TRBV5-4 and TRBJ2-1, with 8 nucleotides matching TRBD2. V lost 3 bases to trimming and J lost 0 bases; unmatched junction nucleotides: 11. The germline gives CDR1 SGHNT, CDR2 YYREEE (reference sequence). The CDR3 length is 18 residues. The CDR3 reads CASSSPAGAPSSYNEQFF. CDR3 bases: TGTGCCAGCAGCTCCCCAGCGGGGGCCCCCAGCTCCTACAATGAGCAGTTCTTC.

This rearrangement joins TRBV11-1 to TRBJ1-2; TRBD1 might be the D (6 bases). V shed 4 bases and J shed 8 bases, with 20 bases lying between them. The CDR3 runs to 15 residues. Germline CDR1 is SGHAT and CDR2 is FQDESV (reference sequence). The CDR3 here is CASSSTFGDGTGYTF. Written as DNA, the CDR3 is TGTGCCAGCAGCTCTACTTTCGGAGACGGGACAGGCTACACCTTC.

J is TRBJ2-4 and V is TRBV7-2, with D unclear. Germline CDR1 and CDR2: SGHTA and FQGNSA. The CDR3 is 16 amino acids. V lost 5 bases to trimming and J lost 1 base, with 15 bases between them. In nucleotides, the CDR3 is TGTGCCAGCAGCAGAGGTGTAGGAGTGGCCAAAAACATTCAGTACTTC. This encodes CASSRGVGVAKNIQYF. Using reference TRBV7-2 and TRBJ2-4 for the parts outside the CDR3, the full variable domain is GAGVSQSPSNKVTEKGKDVELRCDPISGHTALYWYRQSLGQGLEFLIYFQGNSAPDKSGLPSDRFSAERTGGSVSTLTIQRTQQEDSAVYLCASSRGVGVAKNIQYFGAGTRLSVL.

Only one count was recorded for this clone. The chain employs TRBV6-2 or TRBV6-3 and TRBJ1-2, with D perhaps matching TRBD1 (5 bases). Trimming pared 6 bases from V and 3 bases from J, leaving 17 bases between. The CDR3 extends over 15 amino acids. Germline V lookup: CDR1 MNHEY, CDR2 SVGEGT. The CDR3 coding sequence is TGTGCCAGCAGCCCAGACGACAGCGGGTACTATGGCTACACCTTC. It is translated as CASSPDDSGYYGYTF.

The chain has TRBV5-1 and TRBJ1-4, with TRBD1 identical over 8 bases. With 0 bases clipped from V and 8 bases from J, the junction kept 0 bases outside the gene matches. The CDR3 is 13 residues long. From germline, CDR1 is SGHRS and CDR2 YFSETQ. For the CDR3, the DNA is TGCGCCAGCAGCTTGGACAGGGGGGAAAAACTGTTTTTT. This codes for CASSLDRGEKLFF.

CDR3 coding DNA: TGTGCCAGCAGTTTTAGATATACCTACGAGCAGTACTTC. Translating it yields CASSFRYTYEQYF. This chain joins TRBV27 and TRBJ2-7; D is unclear. The CDR3 totals 13 residues. The V end was cut by 3 bases, the J end by 2 bases, with 8 bases between. Germline loops: CDR1 MNHEY, CDR2 SMNVEV (reference sequence).

This sequence joins TRBV5-1 and TRBJ2-7; possible D gene TRBD1, 6 bases. The CDR3 is made up of 15 amino acids. V was shortened by 0 bases and J by 3 bases, with 13 bases between the two germline ends. Germline CDR1 reads SGHRS; CDR2 reads YFSETQ. CDR3 sequence reads: CASSLAQGLDYEQYF. The CDR3 DNA follows: TGCGCCAGCAGCTTGGCACAGGGTCTCGACTACGAGCAGTACTTC.

A few counts support this clone. This sequence joins TRBV20-1 and TRBJ2-7; 7 bases are a match to TRBD2. Germline V gene lookup returns CDR1 DFQATT and CDR2 SNEGSKA (reference sequence). CDR3 length: 11 residues. CDR3: CSLGGTYEQYF. CDR3 DNA sequence: TGCAGCCTGGGGGGGACCTACGAGCAGTACTTC.

This clone was seen once. The V gene is TRBV5-1, the J gene TRBJ2-7; a weak D match, TRBD2 (6 bases). The CDR3 spans 14 residues. In germline, CDR1 is SGHRS, CDR2 YFSETQ. The V end lost 1 base, the J end lost 0 bases, and 8 bases lay between the germline ends. The CDR3 reads CASSLYGSSYEQYF. The CDR3 bases are TGCGCCAGCAGCTTGTACGGGAGCTCCTACGAGCAGTACTTC.

This clone appeared a single time. The CDR3 DNA reads TGTGCCAGCAGTTACTCCGGGACAACCAATTCACCCCTCCACTTT. It codes for CASSYSGTTNSPLHF. V is TRBV6-5 and J is TRBJ1-6; perhaps TRBD1 as D (6 bases). Germline V CDR1 and CDR2: MNHEY, SVGAGI. V lost 0 bases and J lost 7, with 10 bases in between. The CDR3 is 15 residues long.

The chain is built from TRBV5-5 and TRBJ1-1, with a possible D match to TRBD1 (5 bases). CDR1 is SGHKS, CDR2 YYEKEE, per germline (reference sequence). Trimming pared 0 bases from V and 2 bases from J, leaving 14 bases between. This CDR3 has 16 residues. The CDR3 loop reads CASSLVSARANTEAFF. CDR3 DNA sequence: TGTGCCAGCAGCTTGGTGTCGGCCAGGGCAAACACTGAAGCTTTCTTT.

The V and J genes are TRBV5-6 and TRBJ1-2, with a tentative D call TRBD1 (5 bases). This CDR3 is 13 amino acids long. The germline gives CDR1 SGHDT, CDR2 YYEEEE. V lost 2 bases and J 8 bases, leaving 13 bases between the germline ends. CDR3 in amino acids: CASSFGAYPGYTF. CDR3 bases: TGTGCCAGCAGCTTTGGGGCGTACCCAGGCTACACCTTC.

The J gene is TRBJ2-5, the V gene TRBV4-3; D call uncertain. Trimming left V 4 bases short and J 0 bases short, with 15 bases between. Germline V gene sequence: CDR1 LGHNA, CDR2 YSLEER. The CDR3 covers 16 residues. CDR3 in amino acids: CASSPHSAENQETQYF. The CDR3 nucleotides are TGCGCCAGCAGCCCCCACTCGGCGGAAAACCAAGAGACCCAGTACTTC.

The J gene is TRBJ2-2, the V gene TRBV10-3, with TRBD1 as a possible D gene (6 bases). V lost 2 bases and J lost 7, with 14 bases in between. The germline V gene encodes CDR1 ENHRY and CDR2 SYGVKD. CDR3 length: 15 amino acids. CDR3 amino acids: CAISEIQGRGGELFF. The CDR3 coding sequence is TGTGCCATCAGTGAGATACAGGGACGAGGCGGGGAGCTGTTTTTT.

This chain joins TRBV9 and TRBJ2-5; D not resolved. The germline CDR1 and CDR2 sequences are SGDLS and YYNGEE. V lost 3 bases and J 5 bases, leaving 17 bases between the germline ends. This CDR3 has 15 residues. The CDR3 sequence is CASSALATTRETQYF. The CDR3 bases are TGTGCCAGCAGCGCACTCGCCACGACCAGGGAGACCCAGTACTTC.

V and J are TRBV25-1 and TRBJ2-7; 8 nucleotides align to TRBD2. The CDR3 totals 14 residues. J lost 2 bases, V lost 5 bases, and 5 bases had no gene match. Germline V CDR1 and CDR2: MGHDK, SYGVNS. The DNA of the CDR3 is TGTGCCAGCAGTAAAGAAGCGGGGGCCTACGAGCAGTACTTC. This codes for CASSKEAGAYEQYF.

This chain joins TRBV18 and TRBJ2-7; D not certain. The CDR3 is 12 residues long. CDR1 is KGHSH, CDR2 LQKENI, per germline. Trimming removed 4 bases at V and 0 bases at J, with 4 bases between. The CDR3: CASSLSSYEQYF. The CDR3 DNA reads as TGTGCCAGCTCACTCAGCTCCTACGAGCAGTACTTC.

CDR3 sequence: CASSPRGGNTGELFF. CDR3 coding DNA: TGCGCCAGCAGCCCCCGGGGGGGGAACACCGGGGAGCTGTTTTTT. This chain uses TRBV5-1 with TRBJ2-2, with 8 bases lining up with TRBD2. Germline V lookup: CDR1 SGHRS, CDR2 YFSETQ. This CDR3 is built from 15 residues. The V gene end was trimmed by 4 bases and the J gene end by 1 base; junction bases not matched to a gene: 3.

This rearrangement joins TRBV2 to TRBJ1-5; tentatively, D is TRBD1 (6 bases). V shed 4 bases and J shed 3 bases, with 10 bases lying between them. The CDR3 spans 14 residues. The germline V gene encodes CDR1 SNHLY and CDR2 FYNNEI. Here the CDR3 reads CASSGGQDNQPQHF. CDR3 nucleotides: TGTGCCAGCAGTGGGGGGCAGGACAATCAGCCCCAGCATTTT. Variable domain in full (rest from reference TRBV2 and TRBJ1-5): EPEVTQTPSHQVTQMGQEVILRCVPISNHLYFYWYRQILGQKVEFLVSFYNNEISEKSEIFDDQFSVERPDGSNFTLKIRSTKLEDSAMYFCASSGGQDNQPQHFGDGTRLSIL.

The chain combines TRBV7-9 with TRBJ1-1; possible D gene TRBD1, 5 bases. The CDR3 spans 13 residues. The V gene's germline CDR1 is SEHNR and CDR2 FQNEAQ (reference sequence). V was clipped by 2 bases and J by 6 bases, with 10 bases between them. CDR3 region: CASSLQGNAEAFF. CDR3 coding DNA: TGTGCCAGCAGCTTACAGGGAAACGCTGAAGCTTTCTTT.

This clone was seen a few times. The V call is TRBV10-1, the J call TRBJ2-2; perhaps TRBD2 as D (5 bases). Between the trimmed V and J ends, which lost 7 bases and 2 bases, there was a span of 14 bases. This CDR3 has 15 residues. CDR1 is WNHNN and CDR2 is SYGVQD in the germline V gene (reference sequence). In DNA form, the CDR3 reads TGCGCCAGCAATGCGGGCAGCCCTAACACCGGGGAGCTGTTTTTT. Protein sequence: CASNAGSPNTGELFF.